These T cell receptor beta chains were read from a single sample in a study of T cell repertoires in cytomegalovirus infection. TCRdb fed the reads into MiXCR, producing one record per CDR3 protein. Among fewer than 550,000 distinct CDR3 sequences listed, 15% to 20% were seen once. The sample taken for sequencing was CD8+ T cells from PBMCs. The receptors were gathered from a human donor in good health (CMV status not recorded). Some clones in this sample may be carry-over from other donors' samples. The CDR3 runs from the conserved cysteine through the conserved F or W. Fields, in order: J gene, clone size, CDR3 length, D gene, V gene, CDR3 DNA, CDR3 protein. The D gene is left open where the match is weak. A row's size may be missing; if present it is once, few, many or a size class.

>TRBJ1-1|NA|15|NA|TRBV20-1
TGCAGTGCTAGAGATGGGGCAGGGGATTTCACTGAAGCTTTCTTT
CSARDGAGDFTEAFF
>TRBJ2-7|NA|13|NA|TRBV11-2
TGTGCCAGCAGCGAGAGTTCGGCCTACGAGCAGTACTTC
CASSESSAYEQYF
>TRBJ1-5|many|14|TRBD1|TRBV12-3/TRBV12-4
TGTGCCAGCAGACCCGGGACAGGCAATCAGCCCCAGCATTTT
CASRPGTGNQPQHF
>TRBJ2-1|many|12|NA|TRBV11-2
TGTGCCAGCAGTCTAGACCGTGAGGGGCAGTTCTTC
CASSLDREGQFF
>TRBJ1-1|NA|16|NA|TRBV7-9
TGTGCCAGCAGCTTAGCGGGGGGCGGAGGGGACACTGAAGCTTTCTTT
CASSLAGGGGDTEAFF
>TRBJ1-5|few|15|NA|TRBV15
TGTGCCACCAGCAGAGGTCAAAAGGCGAATCAGCCCCAGCATTTT
CATSRGQKANQPQHF
>TRBJ2-3|few|18|TRBD2|TRBV27
TGTGCCAGCAGTTATGTACTAGCGGGCCCCTTAGGCACAGATACGCAGTATTTT
CASSYVLAGPLGTDTQYF
>TRBJ2-1|many|13|TRBD1|TRBV24-1
TGTGCCACCAGTGATCGAGGGGGCGCTGAGCAGTTCTTC
CATSDRGGAEQFF
>TRBJ2-7|many|15|TRBD1|TRBV12-3/TRBV12-4
TGTGCCAGCAGTCTAATGGGACAGGCCTCCTACGAGCAGTACTTC
CASSLMGQASYEQYF
>TRBJ2-7|many|13|NA|TRBV20-1
TGCAGTGCTAGGAGCGGAGCCCGTTACGAGCAGTACTTC
CSARSGARYEQYF
>TRBJ2-1|NA|17|TRBD2|TRBV4-2
TGTGCCAGCAGCCACGATGCCTCTAGCGGGGGAAACAATGAGAAGTTCTTC
CASSHDASSGGNNEKFF
>TRBJ1-2|many|14|TRBD1|TRBV7-2
TGTGCCAGCAGCGTTGGACAGGGGAGCTATGGCTACACCTTC
CASSVGQGSYGYTF
>TRBJ2-3|many|15|NA|TRBV11-2
TGTGCCAGCAGCTTAGGGTTAGGGTTGACAGATACGCAGTATTTT
CASSLGLGLTDTQYF
>TRBJ2-1|many|16|NA|TRBV7-2
TGTGCCAGCAGCTTATCTCCTAGCGCCACCTACAATGAGCAGTTCTTC
CASSLSPSATYNEQFF
>TRBJ1-2|many|15|TRBD1|TRBV6-1
TGTGCCAGCAGCGAGAGGACGGACAGGATATATGGCTACACCTTC
CASSERTDRIYGYTF
>TRBJ1-5|many|18|TRBD1|TRBV6-2/TRBV6-3
TGTGCCAGCAGTGCCCCGGGACAGGGGGTTCCATCCCATCAGCCCCAGCATTTT
CASSAPGQGVPSHQPQHF
>TRBJ2-3|NA|17|TRBD2|TRBV4-1
TGCGCCAGCAGCCAAGGACGGGAGGGGCCCGGCACAGATACGCAGTATTTT
CASSQGREGPGTDTQYF
>TRBJ1-1|few|12|NA|TRBV2
TGTGCCAGCTTAGGGGAGGGTTCTGAAGCTTTCTTT
CASLGEGSEAFF
>TRBJ2-5|few|16|NA|TRBV7-2
TGTGCCAGCAGCTTGATCTTCCGGGACGAGGGGGAGACCCAGTACTTC
CASSLIFRDEGETQYF
>TRBJ1-5|NA|13|NA|TRBV12-3/TRBV12-4
TGTGCCAGCAGTTTTGCGGACAATCAGCCCCAGCATTTT
CASSFADNQPQHF
>TRBJ2-6|many|14|NA|TRBV6-4
TGTGCCAGCAGTGACAGGGGTGGGGCCAACGTCCTGACTTTC
CASSDRGGANVLTF
>TRBJ2-7|few|15|TRBD2|TRBV27
TGTGCCAGCAGTTCGCCACGACTAGCGGGAGTCGAGCAGTACTTC
CASSSPRLAGVEQYF
>TRBJ1-5|NA|15|NA|TRBV5-1
TGCGCCAGCAGCTTGGAGAGATATAGCAATCAGCCCCAGCATTTT
CASSLERYSNQPQHF
>TRBJ2-3|NA|14|TRBD2|TRBV12-3/TRBV12-4
TGTGCCAGCAGTTTCGGACTAGCGGCAGATACGCAGTATTTT
CASSFGLAADTQYF
>TRBJ1-1|many|14|NA|TRBV4-2
TGTGCCAGCAGCCAAGCTGACGGGAACACTGAAGCTTTCTTT
CASSQADGNTEAFF
>TRBJ2-1|many|15|NA|TRBV28
TGTGCCAGCAGTTTAATCCAGCGGGCCTACAATGAGCAGTTCTTC
CASSLIQRAYNEQFF
>TRBJ1-1|few|15|TRBD1|TRBV7-9
TGTGCCAGCAGCTTAGGGGGACAGGGGGTTGATGAAGCTTTCTTT
CASSLGGQGVDEAFF
>TRBJ2-1|NA|17|TRBD1|TRBV7-3
TGTGCCAGCAGCGCCGAACCGGGACAGGAGCAGGACAATGAGCAGTTCTTC
CASSAEPGQEQDNEQFF
>TRBJ2-3|NA|14|NA|TRBV29-1
TGCCGCGTCCAATCGGGACAAAGCACAGATACGCAGTATTTT
CRVQSGQSTDTQYF
>TRBJ1-2|many|13|TRBD1|TRBV11-3
TGTGCCAGCAGCCAGCGGACAGGGCATGGCTACACCTTC
CASSQRTGHGYTF
>TRBJ1-5|many|14|NA|TRBV27
TGTGCCAGCAGTTTATTAGGTTTCAATCAGCCCCAGCATTTT
CASSLLGFNQPQHF
>TRBJ2-5|few|15|TRBD1|TRBV6-5
TGTGCCAGCAGTTACTACAGGACAGGGAGAGAGACCCAGTACTTC
CASSYYRTGRETQYF
>TRBJ2-7|many|15|NA|TRBV7-8
TGTGCCAGCAGCTATGGGCTAGGGACCCACTACGAGCAGTACTTC
CASSYGLGTHYEQYF
>TRBJ2-3|many|16|TRBD1|TRBV7-9
TGTGCCAGCAGCCGGACAGGGGTATCCGCAGCAGATACGCAGTATTTT
CASSRTGVSAADTQYF
>TRBJ2-2|NA|13|TRBD2|TRBV2
TGTGCCAGCATAAGCGGGGGCACCGGGGAGCTGTTTTTT
CASISGGTGELFF
>TRBJ2-1|many|18|TRBD2|TRBV28
TGTGCCAGCAGTTTTATAGAGTCTAGCGGGAACCCCTACAATGAGCAGTTCTTC
CASSFIESSGNPYNEQFF
>TRBJ2-1|many|14|TRBD2|TRBV4-2
TGTGCCAGCAGCGAGAGCGGGGGGGCCAGTGAGCAGTTCTTC
CASSESGGASEQFF
>TRBJ2-3|many|14|TRBD2|TRBV7-2
TGTGCCAGCAGCCCTAGCGGGGGGGCGGATACGCAGTATTTT
CASSPSGGADTQYF
>TRBJ2-1|many|17|NA|TRBV10-3
TGTGCCATCCATGGGAGAAGAGCTGTAGCCACCTACAATGAGCAGTTCTTC
CAIHGRRAVATYNEQFF
>TRBJ2-5|many|17|TRBD1|TRBV4-1
TGCGCCAGCAGCCCCCGGGACAGGGGGCGCGGACAAGAGACCCAGTACTTC
CASSPRDRGRGQETQYF
>TRBJ1-2|many|15|TRBD1|TRBV3-1
TGTGCCAGCAGCCCGGGACAGGGAACGGGATATGGCTACACCTTC
CASSPGQGTGYGYTF
>TRBJ1-1|many|16|TRBD1|TRBV19
TGTGCCAGTACCGCTGACAGGGAAGGGGGGAACACTGAAGCTTTCTTT
CASTADREGGNTEAFF
>TRBJ2-1|few|16|TRBD2|TRBV27
TGTGCCAGCAGTTCGCCACTAAACGGGAGGACCTATGAGCAGTTCTTC
CASSSPLNGRTYEQFF
>TRBJ1-5|many|16|NA|TRBV7-2
TGTGCCAGCAGCTTAGTTCCGGTTGGGGGAAGTCAGCCCCAGCATTTT
CASSLVPVGGSQPQHF
>TRBJ2-1|few|11|NA|TRBV29-1
TGCAGCGTTGAGGGGCGGGCTGAGCAGTTCTTC
CSVEGRAEQFF
>TRBJ1-6|many|17|NA|TRBV7-2
TGTGCCAGCAGCTCCGGACCGATGAACTCCTATAATTCACCCCTCCACTTT
CASSSGPMNSYNSPLHF
>TRBJ2-7|many|12|NA|TRBV12-3/TRBV12-4
TGTGCCAGCAGTTTACCTAGAAACGAGCAGTACTTC
CASSLPRNEQYF
>TRBJ2-1|few|17|TRBD2|TRBV20-1
TGCAGTGCTCCTAAGGGGTGGACTAGCGGGAGGGCCGATGAGCAGTTCTTC
CSAPKGWTSGRADEQFF
>TRBJ2-2|NA|15|NA|TRBV9
TGTGCCAGCAGCGTAGCGGCCAGGGCAACCGGGGAGCTGTTTTTT
CASSVAARATGELFF
>TRBJ2-7|many|14|NA|TRBV11-1
TGTGCCAGCAGCTTCCGGACAGTCTCCTACGAGCAGTACTTC
CASSFRTVSYEQYF
>TRBJ1-1|many|13|NA|TRBV7-8
TGTGCCAGCAGCTTAAGCATCGTGGAAGAAGCTTTCTTT
CASSLSIVEEAFF
>TRBJ2-5|few|13|TRBD1|TRBV20-1
TGCAGTGCTTGGGACAGGGGAAAAGAGACCCAGTACTTC
CSAWDRGKETQYF
>TRBJ2-5|many|14|NA|TRBV19
TGTGCCAGTAGTGCTACAAGAAGGGGAGAGACCCAGTACTTC
CASSATRRGETQYF
>TRBJ1-2|NA|14|TRBD1|TRBV13
TGTGCCAGCAGCTTTGGGACAGGGGTCTATGGCTACACCTTC
CASSFGTGVYGYTF
>TRBJ2-7|NA|14|NA|TRBV27
TGTGCCAGCTCTTGGGGGCCAGATCCCTACGAGCAGTACTTC
CASSWGPDPYEQYF